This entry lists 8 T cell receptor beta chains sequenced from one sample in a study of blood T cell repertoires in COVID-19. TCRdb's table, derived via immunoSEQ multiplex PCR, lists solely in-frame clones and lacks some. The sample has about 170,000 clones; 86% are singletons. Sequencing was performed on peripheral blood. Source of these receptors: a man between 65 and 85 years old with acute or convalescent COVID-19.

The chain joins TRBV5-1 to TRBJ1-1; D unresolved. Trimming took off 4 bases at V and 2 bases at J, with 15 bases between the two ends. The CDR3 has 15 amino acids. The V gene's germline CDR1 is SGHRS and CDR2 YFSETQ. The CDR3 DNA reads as TGCGCCAGCAGCAACATCGCGCAGGCAAACACTGAAGCTTTCTTT. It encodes CASSNIAQANTEAFF.

The chain's CDR3 is CASSLGGTNSPLHF. CDR3 DNA sequence: TGTGCCAGCTCCCTAGGGGGTACTAATTCACCCCTCCACTTT. The chain employs TRBV18 and TRBJ1-6; a weak D match, TRBD1 (6 bases). The CDR3 loop spans 14 amino acids. In germline, CDR1 is KGHSH, CDR2 LQKENI. The V end lost 6 bases, the J end lost 6 bases, and 12 bases lay between the germline ends.

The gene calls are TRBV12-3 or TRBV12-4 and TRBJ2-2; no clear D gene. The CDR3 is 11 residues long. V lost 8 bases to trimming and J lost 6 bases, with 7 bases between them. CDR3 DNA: TGTGCCAGCTTACTGTCCGGGGAGCTGTTTTTT. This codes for CASLLSGELFF.

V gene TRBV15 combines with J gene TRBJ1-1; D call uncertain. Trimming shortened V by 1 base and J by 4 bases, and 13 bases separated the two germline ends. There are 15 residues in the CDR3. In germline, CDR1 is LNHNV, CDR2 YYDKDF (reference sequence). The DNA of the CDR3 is TGTGCCACCAGCAGAGTTGGTTCAGCGGCCACTGAAGCTTTCTTT. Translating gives CATSRVGSAATEAFF.

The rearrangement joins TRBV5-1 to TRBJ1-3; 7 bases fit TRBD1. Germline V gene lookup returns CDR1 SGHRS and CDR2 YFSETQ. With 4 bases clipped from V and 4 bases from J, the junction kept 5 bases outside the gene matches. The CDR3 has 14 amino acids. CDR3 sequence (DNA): TGCGCCAGCAGCGCCCAGGGGGACGGAAACACCATATATTTT. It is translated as CASSAQGDGNTIYF.

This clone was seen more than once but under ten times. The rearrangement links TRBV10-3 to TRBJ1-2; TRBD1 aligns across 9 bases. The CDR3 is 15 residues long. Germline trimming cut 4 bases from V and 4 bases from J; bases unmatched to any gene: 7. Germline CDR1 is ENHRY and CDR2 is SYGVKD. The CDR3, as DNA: TGTGCCATCAGTGGGGGGGGACAGGGAAGCTATGGCTACACCTTC. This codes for CAISGGGQGSYGYTF.

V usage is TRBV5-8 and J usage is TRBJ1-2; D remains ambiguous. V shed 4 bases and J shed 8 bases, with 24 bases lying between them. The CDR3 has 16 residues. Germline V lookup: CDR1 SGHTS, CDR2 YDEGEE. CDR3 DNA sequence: TGTGCCAGCAGCCCAAAAAAGGCGGGTTACTTCGTGGGCTACACCTTC. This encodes CASSPKKAGYFVGYTF. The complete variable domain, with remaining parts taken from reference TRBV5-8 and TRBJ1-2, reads EAGVTQSPTHLIKTRGQQATLRCSPISGHTSVYWYQQALGLGLQFLLWYDEGEERNRGNFPPRFSGRQFPNYSSELNVNALELEDSALYLCASSPKKAGYFVGYTFGSGTRLTVV.

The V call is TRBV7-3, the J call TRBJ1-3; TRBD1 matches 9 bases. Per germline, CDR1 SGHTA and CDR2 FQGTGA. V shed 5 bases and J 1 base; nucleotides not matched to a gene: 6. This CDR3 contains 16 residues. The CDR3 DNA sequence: TGTGCCAGCAGCCCGACAGGGGGGGAATCTGGAAACACCATATATTTT. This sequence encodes CASSPTGGESGNTIYF.